This is a list of T cell receptor beta chains from one sample in a study of blood T cell repertoires in COVID-19. Sequencing used immunoSEQ multiplex PCR; TCRdb keeps in-frame clones, though not all of them. The data contain 210,000 or so clones, 70% to 90% of them seen just once; the ten biggest clones take up less than 15%. Sequencing was carried out using peripheral blood. Receptors were obtained from a woman in her late teens or twenties who had recovered from COVID-19. CDR3s include the opening cysteine and the closing phenylalanine or tryptophan. D genes are given only for firm matches. Size tells how often a clone was seen (once, few, many) or the class of an expanded clone, and some rows leave it out.

J gene: TRBJ2-2
D gene: TRBD2
V gene: TRBV7-3
clone size: .
CDR3 protein: CASSPLAGQFGELFF
CDR3 DNA: TGTGCCAGCAGTCCGTTAGCGGGGCAGTTCGGGGAGCTGTTTTTT

J gene: TRBJ2-5
D gene: TRBD2
V gene: TRBV2
clone size: .
CDR3 protein: CASSDPGLAGRETQYF
CDR3 DNA: TGTGCCAGCAGCGACCCTGGACTAGCGGGTCGGGAGACCCAGTACTTC

J gene: TRBJ1-5
D gene: TRBD1
V gene: TRBV6-5
clone size: .
CDR3 protein: CASSYRTGLNQPQHF
CDR3 DNA: TGTGCCAGCAGTTACCGGACAGGCCTAAATCAGCCCCAGCATTTT

J gene: TRBJ1-2
D gene: .
V gene: TRBV25-1
clone size: .
CDR3 protein: CASSERRGYGYTF
CDR3 DNA: TGTGCCAGCAGTGAAAGGAGGGGTTATGGCTACACCTTC

J gene: TRBJ2-1
D gene: .
V gene: TRBV6-4
clone size: .
CDR3 protein: CASSDGADGNEQFF
CDR3 DNA: TGTGCCAGCAGTGACGGGGCGGATGGAAATGAGCAGTTCTTC

J gene: TRBJ2-3
D gene: .
V gene: TRBV21-1
clone size: .
CDR3 protein: CASRGFLKFGLPTQYF
CDR3 DNA: TGTGCCAGCAGAGGTTTTCTAAAGTTCGGACTCCCTACGCAGTATTTT

J gene: TRBJ1-4
D gene: .
V gene: TRBV19
clone size: .
CDR3 protein: CASSKTRATNEKLFF
CDR3 DNA: TGTGCCAGTAGTAAGACTCGTGCAACTAATGAAAAACTGTTTTTT

J gene: TRBJ2-7
D gene: TRBD1
V gene: TRBV5-1
clone size: .
CDR3 protein: CASSLGIGQGYEQYF
CDR3 DNA: TGCGCCAGCAGCCTCGGTATAGGACAGGGCTACGAGCAGTACTTC

J gene: TRBJ2-3
D gene: .
V gene: TRBV6-4
clone size: many
CDR3 protein: CASSDGDNTDTQYF
CDR3 DNA: TGTGCCAGCAGTGACGGGGACAACACAGATACGCAGTATTTT

J gene: TRBJ2-3
D gene: .
V gene: TRBV21-1
clone size: .
CDR3 protein: CASSKNSGRATRTDTQYF
CDR3 DNA: TGTGCCAGCAGCAAAAATAGCGGGAGGGCCACTAGGACAGATACGCAGTATTTT

J gene: TRBJ1-5
D gene: .
V gene: TRBV6-2/TRBV6-3
clone size: .
CDR3 protein: CASSGHRSNQPQHF
CDR3 DNA: TGTGCCAGCAGCGGACACCGCAGCAATCAGCCCCAGCATTTT

J gene: TRBJ2-5
D gene: .
V gene: TRBV4-3
clone size: .
CDR3 protein: CASSYGETQYF
CDR3 DNA: TGCGCCAGCAGCTACGGGGAGACCCAGTACTTC

J gene: TRBJ1-2
D gene: .
V gene: TRBV27
clone size: .
CDR3 protein: CASSSRQSYGYTF
CDR3 DNA: TGTGCCAGCAGTTCCCGACAGAGCTATGGCTACACCTTC

J gene: TRBJ2-3
D gene: .
V gene: TRBV7-9
clone size: once
CDR3 protein: CASSATAEDTQYF
CDR3 DNA: TGTGCCAGCAGCGCCACCGCGGAGGATACGCAGTATTTT

J gene: TRBJ2-7
D gene: TRBD2
V gene: TRBV7-6
clone size: .
CDR3 protein: CASSSRMGTSSSYEQYF
CDR3 DNA: TGTGCCAGCAGCTCAAGGATGGGGACTAGCTCCTCCTACGAGCAGTACTTC

J gene: TRBJ1-6
D gene: TRBD1
V gene: TRBV4-3
clone size: .
CDR3 protein: CASSQRDRDGSPLHF
CDR3 DNA: TGCGCCAGCAGCCAACGGGACAGGGACGGTTCACCCCTCCACTTT

J gene: TRBJ2-2
D gene: TRBD2
V gene: TRBV6-1
clone size: .
CDR3 protein: CASSAMMAGGTGELFF
CDR3 DNA: TGTGCCAGCAGTGCTATGATGGCGGGAGGGACCGGGGAGCTGTTTTTT

J gene: TRBJ2-7
D gene: .
V gene: TRBV4-1
clone size: .
CDR3 protein: CASSQVQDYEQYF
CDR3 DNA: TGCGCCAGCAGCCAAGTCCAGGACTACGAGCAGTACTTC

J gene: TRBJ2-7
D gene: TRBD1
V gene: TRBV7-7
clone size: .
CDR3 protein: CASSLGQGDSYEQYF
CDR3 DNA: TGTGCCAGCAGCTTAGGACAGGGCGACTCCTACGAGCAGTACTTC

J gene: TRBJ2-3
D gene: .
V gene: TRBV7-6
clone size: .
CDR3 protein: CASSPLEDTQYF
CDR3 DNA: TGTGCCAGCAGCCCTTTAGAGGATACGCAGTATTTT

J gene: TRBJ1-1
D gene: .
V gene: TRBV11-2
clone size: .
CDR3 protein: CASSLQTGLGTEAFF
CDR3 DNA: TGTGCCAGCAGCTTACAAACAGGGTTGGGCACTGAAGCTTTCTTT

J gene: TRBJ2-1
D gene: TRBD1
V gene: TRBV18
clone size: .
CDR3 protein: CASSPRQGGVGNEQFF
CDR3 DNA: TGTGCCAGCTCACCACGACAGGGTGGGGTAGGCAATGAGCAGTTCTTC

J gene: TRBJ2-1
D gene: .
V gene: TRBV29-1
clone size: .
CDR3 protein: CSVPSTGTRTREQFF
CDR3 DNA: TGCAGCGTTCCGAGCACCGGGACTCGCACCCGTGAGCAGTTCTTC

J gene: TRBJ2-1
D gene: .
V gene: TRBV11-2
clone size: .
CDR3 protein: CASSQLYNEQFF
CDR3 DNA: TGTGCCAGCAGCCAGTTGTACAATGAGCAGTTCTTC

J gene: TRBJ2-3
D gene: .
V gene: TRBV18
clone size: .
CDR3 protein: CASSPGGDTQYF
CDR3 DNA: TGTGCCAGCTCACCAGGCGGGGATACGCAGTATTTT

J gene: TRBJ2-1
D gene: TRBD2
V gene: TRBV30
clone size: few
CDR3 protein: CACPLTSGPSYNEQFF
CDR3 DNA: TGTGCCTGCCCTCTGACTAGCGGCCCATCCTACAATGAGCAGTTCTTC

J gene: TRBJ2-7
D gene: TRBD2
V gene: TRBV19
clone size: .
CDR3 protein: CASSILAGVSEQYF
CDR3 DNA: TGTGCCAGTAGTATACTGGCGGGAGTGAGCGAGCAGTACTTC

J gene: TRBJ2-3
D gene: TRBD2
V gene: TRBV7-2
clone size: .
CDR3 protein: CASRQRETDTQYF
CDR3 DNA: TGTGCAAGCCGGCAGCGGGAGACAGATACGCAGTATTTT

J gene: TRBJ2-3
D gene: TRBD2
V gene: TRBV5-6
clone size: .
CDR3 protein: CASSLGLGTSGRIADTQYF
CDR3 DNA: TGTGCCAGCAGCTTGGGGTTGGGGACTAGCGGGCGAATAGCAGATACGCAGTATTTT

J gene: TRBJ2-1
D gene: TRBD1
V gene: TRBV5-6
clone size: .
CDR3 protein: CASSWGTGDSYNEQFF
CDR3 DNA: TGTGCCAGCAGCTGGGGGACAGGGGATTCCTACAATGAGCAGTTCTTC

J gene: TRBJ2-1
D gene: .
V gene: TRBV11-2
clone size: .
CDR3 protein: CASSLGTQGNEQFF
CDR3 DNA: TGTGCCAGCAGCTTAGGGACTCAAGGGAATGAGCAGTTCTTC

J gene: TRBJ1-2
D gene: .
V gene: TRBV4-1
clone size: .
CDR3 protein: CASSRDTGNYGYTF
CDR3 DNA: TGCGCCAGCAGCCGGGATACAGGAAACTATGGCTACACCTTC

J gene: TRBJ2-7
D gene: .
V gene: TRBV11-3
clone size: .
CDR3 protein: CASSLRPSYEQYF
CDR3 DNA: TGTGCCAGCAGCTTAAGACCTAGCTACGAGCAGTACTTC

J gene: TRBJ1-5
D gene: .
V gene: TRBV19
clone size: .
CDR3 protein: CASSIVWARVSNQPQHF
CDR3 DNA: TGTGCCAGTAGTATAGTATGGGCCAGGGTTAGCAATCAGCCCCAGCATTTT

J gene: TRBJ2-7
D gene: .
V gene: TRBV4-3
clone size: .
CDR3 protein: CASSQARGAYEQYF
CDR3 DNA: TGCGCCAGCAGCCAAGCACGGGGGGCATACGAGCAGTACTTC

J gene: TRBJ2-5
D gene: .
V gene: TRBV6-2/TRBV6-3
clone size: .
CDR3 protein: CASSYGQGAGETQYF
CDR3 DNA: TGTGCCAGCAGTTACGGGCAGGGAGCGGGAGAGACCCAGTACTTC